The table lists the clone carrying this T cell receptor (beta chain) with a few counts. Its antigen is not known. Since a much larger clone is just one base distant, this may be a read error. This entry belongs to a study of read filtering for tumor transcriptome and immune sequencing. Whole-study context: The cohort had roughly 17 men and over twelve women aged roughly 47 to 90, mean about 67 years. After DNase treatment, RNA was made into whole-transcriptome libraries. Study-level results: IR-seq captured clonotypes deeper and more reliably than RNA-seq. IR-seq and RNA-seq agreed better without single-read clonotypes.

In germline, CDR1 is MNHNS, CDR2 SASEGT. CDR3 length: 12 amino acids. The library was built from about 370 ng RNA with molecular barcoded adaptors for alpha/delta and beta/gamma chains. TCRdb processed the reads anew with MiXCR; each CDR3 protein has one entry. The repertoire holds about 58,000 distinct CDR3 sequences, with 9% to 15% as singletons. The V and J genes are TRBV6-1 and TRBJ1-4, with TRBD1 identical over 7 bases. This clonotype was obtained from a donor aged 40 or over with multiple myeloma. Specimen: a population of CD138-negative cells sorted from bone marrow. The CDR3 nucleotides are TGTGCCAGCAGTGGGACAGGACAGAAACTGCTTTTT. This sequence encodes CASSGTGQKLLF.